The 27 T cell receptor beta chains below were found in one sample sequenced in a study of T cells expressing NK-cell markers. TCRdb re-called the 5' RACE reads and gives one entry per CDR3 protein, without DNA. This table holds some 300,000 distinct CDR3 sequences. Sequencing was performed on blood T cells: a sorted CD56 or NKG2C T cell subset, CD4+ or CD8+ T cells, or bulk PBMC T cells (not recorded which). The receptors derive from a man aged 18 to 29 in good health.

The rearrangement joins TRBV10-2 to TRBJ2-3; TCRdb outputs TRBD2, but without DNA this stays unchecked. The CDR3 is made up of 20 amino acids. Germline CDR1 reads WSHSY; CDR2 reads SAAADI. The CDR3: CASSVVRLAGNFINTDTQYF.

This sequence joins TRBV28 and TRBJ2-7; with no DNA, the TCRdb D assignment of TRBD1 cannot be verified. The length of the CDR3 is 16 residues. Per the germline V gene, CDR1 is MDHEN and CDR2 is SYDVKM. The CDR3 loop reads CASRRGDRKPYNEQYF. The entire variable domain, with the rest obtained from reference TRBV28 and TRBJ2-7, is as follows: DVKVTQSSRYLVKRTGEKVFLECVQDMDHENMFWYRQDPGLGLRLIYFSYDVKMKEKGDIPEGYSVSREKKERFSLILESASTNQTSMYLCASRRGDRKPYNEQYFGPGTRLTVT.

The V gene is TRBV27, the J gene TRBJ2-1; TCRdb's D gene call, TRBD2, goes unchecked for lack of DNA. The CDR3 runs 15 residues. The germline V gene has CDR1 MNHEY and CDR2 SMNVEV (reference sequence). The CDR3 sequence: CASGPEKRSYNEQFF.

The V gene is TRBV12-3 or TRBV12-4, the J gene TRBJ2-7; the TCRdb D gene call, TRBD1, has no DNA to confirm it. This CDR3 has 14 residues. This chain's CDR3 is CASRPSDRGRKEYF.

The CDR3 is CSARERILASYEQYF. The chain recombines TRBV20-1 with TRBJ2-7; lacking DNA, the TRBD2 call made by TCRdb goes unchecked. The CDR3 extends over 15 amino acids. Germline V gene lookup returns CDR1 DFQATT and CDR2 SNEGSKA (reference sequence).

The chain employs TRBV5-1 and TRBJ2-2. The germline V gene has CDR1 SGHRS and CDR2 YFSETQ. The length of the CDR3 is 15 residues. The CDR3 sequence is CASSSVLTGTGELFF.

The V and J genes are TRBV7-2 and TRBJ2-3. CDR1 and CDR2 (germline): SGHTA, FQGNSA. This CDR3 region has 13 residues. The CDR3 is CASSSDRHAAQYF. The full variable domain, in which reference TRBV7-2 and TRBJ2-3 provide the parts outside the CDR3, is GAGVSQSPSNKVTEKGKDVELRCDPISGHTALYWYRQSLGQGLEFLIYFQGNSAPDKSGLPSDRFSAERTGGSVSTLTIQRTQQEDSAVYLCASSSDRHAAQYFGPGTRLTVL.

The chain links TRBV18 to TRBJ2-1. In germline, CDR1 is KGHSH, CDR2 LQKENI. There are 13 residues in the CDR3. The CDR3 sequence: CASSPGVNNEQFF.

This chain joins TRBV7-2 and TRBJ1-2. This CDR3 region has 14 residues. The germline gives CDR1 SGHTA, CDR2 FQGNSA. The CDR3 reads CASSFAQANYGYTF.

The rearrangement uses TRBV5-1 and TRBJ2-5. Germline CDR1 and CDR2: SGHRS and YFSETQ. The CDR3 contains 12 residues. The CDR3 reads CASSLDIDDRYF.

The chain recombines TRBV5-1 with TRBJ2-1; lacking DNA, the TRBD2 call made by TCRdb goes unchecked. The germline gives CDR1 SGHRS, CDR2 YFSETQ. The CDR3 length is 16 residues. The chain's CDR3 is CASSLTSPRAHNEQFF.

The gene calls are TRBV24-1 and TRBJ2-5; TCRdb reports TRBD1, a call that lacks DNA to check it against. Germline-derived CDR1 and CDR2 are KGHDR and SFDVKD. The CDR3 covers 17 residues. The CDR3 spells CATSESGTGERGETQYF.

This chain joins TRBV20-1 and TRBJ2-7; TCRdb's D call of TRBD1 is untestable without DNA. This CDR3 spans 15 amino acids. Germline V gene data show CDR1 as DFQATT and CDR2 as SNEGSKA (reference sequence). CDR3 residues: CSARDHRGQLYEQYF.

The J gene is TRBJ2-2, the V gene TRBV29-1; with no DNA, the TCRdb D assignment of TRBD2 cannot be verified. The CDR3 has 15 residues. Germline V CDR1 and CDR2: SQVTM, ANQGSEA. The CDR3 region is CSVALAGHWSGELFF.

The chain has TRBV10-3 and TRBJ1-5; as DNA is missing, the TRBD1 call by TCRdb cannot be tested. CDR3 length: 13 residues. The germline CDR1 and CDR2 sequences are ENHRY and SYGVKD. CDR3 sequence reads: CATLGTDNQPQHF.

The V call is TRBV20-1, the J call TRBJ2-1; TCRdb outputs TRBD2, but without DNA this stays unchecked. The CDR3 has 14 amino acids. Germline V gene lookup returns CDR1 DFQATT and CDR2 SNEGSKA (reference sequence). The CDR3 sequence is CSALPSGSSHEQFF.

The rearrangement joins TRBV12-3 or TRBV12-4 to TRBJ2-1; TCRdb selects TRBD2, and the lack of DNA leaves this call unchecked. This CDR3 contains 14 residues. The CDR3 region is CASSLGAAVDEQFF.

The chain links TRBV9 to TRBJ2-7; TCRdb's D call, TRBD1, is unchecked because there is no DNA. This CDR3 has 17 amino acids. Looked up from germline, CDR1 is SGDLS and CDR2 is YYNGEE. CDR3 amino acids: CASSSPVSDLSSYEQYF.

The rearrangement uses TRBV6-1 and TRBJ2-5; TCRdb returns TRBD2, unconfirmable since there is no DNA. The length of the CDR3 is 14 residues. CDR1 and CDR2 (germline): MNHNS, SASEGT. CDR3 sequence reads: CASKYGRGRETQYF.

The rearrangement uses TRBV7-2 and TRBJ2-7; TCRdb lists TRBD1, though no DNA is available to test this call. Germline V CDR1 and CDR2: SGHTA, FQGNSA. The CDR3 runs 15 residues. The CDR3 region is CASSRMGQRDYEQYF. Filled out from reference TRBV7-2 and TRBJ2-7, the complete variable domain reads GAGVSQSPSNKVTEKGKDVELRCDPISGHTALYWYRQSLGQGLEFLIYFQGNSAPDKSGLPSDRFSAERTGGSVSTLTIQRTQQEDSAVYLCASSRMGQRDYEQYFGPGTRLTVT.

The chain uses TRBV12-3 or TRBV12-4 and TRBJ2-3; TCRdb names TRBD2, which stays unverified in the absence of DNA. The CDR3 has 15 residues. This CDR3 is CASSRTSANTDTQYF.

The chain uses TRBV5-5 and TRBJ1-5; TCRdb's assignment of TRBD1 cannot be checked, as there is no DNA. The CDR3 is 14 residues long. Germline loops: CDR1 SGHKS, CDR2 YYEKEE (reference sequence). The CDR3 protein is CASSLVTGGQPQHF.

The CDR3 loop reads CATGQGRTYNEQFF. This chain links TRBV15 with TRBJ2-1. Germline values: CDR1 LNHNV, CDR2 YYDKDF (reference sequence). This CDR3 is built from 14 residues.

The chain couples TRBV6-1 to TRBJ2-2; the D gene TCRdb calls, TRBD2, cannot be checked with no DNA. The germline CDR1 and CDR2 sequences are MNHNS and SASEGT. CDR3 length: 18 amino acids. CDR3 amino acids: CASSPLPPLAGVGGELFF.

The V call is TRBV29-1, the J call TRBJ2-2; TCRdb proposes TRBD2, but this gene call is untestable without DNA. Germline CDR1 SQVTM, CDR2 ANQGSEA. CDR3 length equals 14 residues. This CDR3 is CSVVGVGNTGELFF.

The V and J genes are TRBV20-1 and TRBJ2-1; with no DNA, the TCRdb D assignment of TRBD1 cannot be verified. The CDR3 length is 12 residues. Germline CDR1 DFQATT, CDR2 SNEGSKA (reference sequence). Here the CDR3 reads CSAIKGGDEQFF.

This chain links TRBV30 with TRBJ2-5; TCRdb's assignment of TRBD2 cannot be checked, as there is no DNA. CDR3 length equals 13 residues. Germline loops: CDR1 GTSNPN, CDR2 SVGIG (reference sequence). CDR3 protein: CAWTTKAGETQYF.